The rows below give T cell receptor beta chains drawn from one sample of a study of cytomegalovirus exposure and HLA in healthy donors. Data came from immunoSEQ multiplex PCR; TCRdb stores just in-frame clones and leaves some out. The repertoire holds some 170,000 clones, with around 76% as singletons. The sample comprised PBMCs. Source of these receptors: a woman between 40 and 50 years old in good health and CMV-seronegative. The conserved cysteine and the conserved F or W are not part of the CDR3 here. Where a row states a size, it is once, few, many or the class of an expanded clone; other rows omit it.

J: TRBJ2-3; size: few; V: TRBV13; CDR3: ASSLGRASTDTQY
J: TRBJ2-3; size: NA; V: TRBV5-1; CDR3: ASSVTGPDTQY
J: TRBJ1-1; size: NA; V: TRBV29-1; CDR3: SAYGGPYAEAF
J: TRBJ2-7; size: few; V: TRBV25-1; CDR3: ASSPHSEQY
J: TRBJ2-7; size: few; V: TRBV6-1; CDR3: ASSVDSYDSYEQY
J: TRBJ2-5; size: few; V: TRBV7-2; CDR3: ASSAPSGETQY
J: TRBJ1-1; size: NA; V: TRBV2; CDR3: ASMEDRKVAEAF
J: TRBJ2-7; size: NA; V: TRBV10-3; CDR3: AIRGKTSGSYEQY
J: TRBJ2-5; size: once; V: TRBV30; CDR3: AWRGDRGTSETQY
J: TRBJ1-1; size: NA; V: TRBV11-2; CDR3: ASSWTGADVTEAF